This TCR beta chain was observed in a study of T cells in Graves' hyperthyroidism and ophthalmopathy (dated by TCRdb to between 2019 and 2020). Broadly, across the study: To identify TCR V-J signatures that set the groups apart, the researchers used a discovery cohort of 100 patients, made up of 40 to 45 with Graves' ophthalmopathy and 55 to 65 with stable Graves' hyperthyroidism. Prospective prediction of ophthalmopathy was tested in an independent validation cohort of fewer than 20 hyperthyroidism patients and 15 to 17 patients who later progressed to ophthalmopathy. The 80 to 100 discovery patients were randomly divided into training and test sets at a 7:3 ratio. The study also compared thyroid tissue and blood T-cell repertoires from five or six Graves' hyperthyroidism patients. After blood sampling, hyperthyroidism patients were treated with methimazole at a starting dose of 30 mg daily, and ophthalmopathy patients were treated with high-dose intravenous methylprednisolone. The paper reports TCR Vbeta CDR3 sequencing of some 140 peripheral blood samples: around 45 ophthalmopathy, fewer than 85 hyperthyroidism and about 17 progressor patients. Summary of the overall study and its limitations: Sample size was not statistically predetermined, and blinding of investigators to group allocation was not performed. Most expanded thyroid clonotypes (frequency above 0.001) were also found in blood, which suggests that blood repertoires may mirror thyroid immune responses. During validation, the model predicted progression to ophthalmopathy a median of around 6 months ahead of onset, with more than 60% sensitivity and roughly 72% specificity. A 13 V-J signature model separated ophthalmopathy from stable hyperthyroidism, with approximately 86% sensitivity and roughly 81% specificity in cross-validation and 80%/75% in testing.

The junction carries 7 bases between V and J, which are trimmed by 1 base and 7 bases respectively. Reading from cysteine to phenylalanine, the CDR3 counts 12 amino acids. CDR3 DNA only is kept here, 36 bases in frame from base 1. The germline V gene provides CDR1 MGHRA and CDR2 YSYEKL. About this clonotype: Its antigen has not been determined. No much larger clone is present one base from it, and per-base qualities are unavailable.

The TCR beta CDR3 regions were amplified from RNA transcripts. The first round of RT-PCR for the TCR CDR3 was performed with the HTBI primer set and the Qiagen OneStep RT-PCR kit. Libraries were constructed in a second round of multiplex PCR, after which size selection and purification were performed. Libraries were sequenced paired-end with 100 bp reads on an Illumina HiSeq2000. As for how the authors treated the data: SOAPnuke was used to process the raw data, throwing out any read that contained adapters or uncalled bases, had a mean Phred below 15, or lacked an exact constant-primer or identifier match. High-quality paired reads were merged using COPE v1.2.5, and each unique nucleotide sequence was defined as a clonotype. MiTCR v1.1 was used to align clonotypes to the IMGT TRBV, TRBD and TRBJ reference segments. The analysis included only V-J combinations with a frequency above 0.0001, which together covered around 99% of the repertoires. The TCS score was defined as the ratio of F50 (clonal expansion) to E x V (chaos), calculated using BLOSUM62-based TCRdist between CDR3 peptides within each V-J. Welch's t-statistics and random forest reduced approximately 520 V-J features to about 12, which were used in a naive Bayes classifier (R e1071). The public sequencing data were trimmed at Q25 with fastp and processed into clonotypes with MiXCR by TCRdb, which kept only in-frame beta chains. Here each entry gathers all rows of one CDR3 protein and keeps the most common genes and DNA. TCRdb, rather than the study authors, made the V and J calls. The sample table contains approximately 590,000 distinct CDR3 sequences; only one count was recorded for around 46% of them. Approximately 8.2% of the sample is taken by the ten largest.

A patient counted as having stable Graves' hyperthyroidism if no progression to ophthalmopathy occurred over 18 months of follow-up. Hyperthyroidism patients were newly diagnosed, had a disease duration of under 2 months, and were aged 18 to 65 years. Exclusion was applied to patients with uncontrolled infections, other autoimmune diseases, pregnancy or lactation. Clinical symptoms, serum thyroxine and TRAb, thyroid ultrasound, and orbital computed tomography formed the basis for the diagnoses. Total RNA was extracted using Trizol reagent, and RNA quality was assessed on an Agilent 2100 Bioanalyzer.

In this chain, TRBV4-1 is recombined with TRBJ2-5; no D gene can be assigned with confidence. The origin of this receptor is a woman in her late teens or twenties with Graves' hyperthyroidism. Donor details come from another sample of the same person, matched by shared clones. Sequenced: peripheral blood or thyroid tissue (not recorded which). The DNA reads TGCGCCAGCAGCCAAGTCCTGGGGACCCAGTACTTC. Its protein reads: CASSQVLGTQYF.